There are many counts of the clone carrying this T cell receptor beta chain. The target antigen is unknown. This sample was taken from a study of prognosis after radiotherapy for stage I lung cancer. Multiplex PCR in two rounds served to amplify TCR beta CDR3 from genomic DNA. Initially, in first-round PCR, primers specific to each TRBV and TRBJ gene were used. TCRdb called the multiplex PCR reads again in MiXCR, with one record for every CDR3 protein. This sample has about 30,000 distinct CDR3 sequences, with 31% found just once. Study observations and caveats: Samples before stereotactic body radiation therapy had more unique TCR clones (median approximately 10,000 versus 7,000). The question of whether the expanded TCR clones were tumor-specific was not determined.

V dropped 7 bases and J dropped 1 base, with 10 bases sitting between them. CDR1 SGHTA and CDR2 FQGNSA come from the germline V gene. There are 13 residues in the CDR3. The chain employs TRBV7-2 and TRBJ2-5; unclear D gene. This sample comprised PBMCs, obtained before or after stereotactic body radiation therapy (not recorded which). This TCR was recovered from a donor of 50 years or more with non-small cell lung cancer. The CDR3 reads CASIGRLQETQYF. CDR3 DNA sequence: TGTGCCAGCATCGGACGGCTCCAAGAGACCCAGTACTTC.